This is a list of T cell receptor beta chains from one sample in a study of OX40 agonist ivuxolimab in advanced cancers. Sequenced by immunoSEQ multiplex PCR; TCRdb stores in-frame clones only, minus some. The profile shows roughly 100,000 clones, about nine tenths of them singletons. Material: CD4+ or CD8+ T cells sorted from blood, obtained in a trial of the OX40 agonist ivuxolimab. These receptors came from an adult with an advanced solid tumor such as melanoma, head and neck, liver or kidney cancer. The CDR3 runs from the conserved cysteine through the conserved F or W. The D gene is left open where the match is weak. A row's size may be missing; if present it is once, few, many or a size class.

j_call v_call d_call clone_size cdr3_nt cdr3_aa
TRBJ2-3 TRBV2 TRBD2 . TGTGCCAGCAGTTCCGGGACTAGCGGACGCGATACGCAGTATTTT CASSSGTSGRDTQYF
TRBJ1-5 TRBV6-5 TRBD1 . TGTGCCAGCAGGGGGACAGGGGGAGGTCGCGAGCCCCAGCATTTT CASRGTGGGREPQHF
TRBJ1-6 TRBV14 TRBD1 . TGTGCCAGCGCCGGGACAGGGGTGTCACCCCTCCACTTT CASAGTGVSPLHF
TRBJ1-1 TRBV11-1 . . TGTGCCAGCAGCCTAAACACTGAAGCTTTCTTT CASSLNTEAFF
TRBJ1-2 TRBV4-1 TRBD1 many TGCGCCAGCAGCCAACCTCTCCGGGACAGCTATGGCTACACCTTC CASSQPLRDSYGYTF
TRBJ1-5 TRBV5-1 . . TGCGCCAGCAGCTTTGGGGGCTACAATCAGCCCCAGCATTTT CASSFGGYNQPQHF
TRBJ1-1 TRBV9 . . TGTGCCAGCCGAGTGGCAGGGAACATGAACACTGAAGCTTTCTTT CASRVAGNMNTEAFF
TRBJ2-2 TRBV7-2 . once TGTGCCAGCAGCCCCCGCCGGGGTGGGGAGCTGTTTTTT CASSPRRGGELFF
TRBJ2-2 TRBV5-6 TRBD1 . TGTGCCAGCAGGCTGGACAGGTACACCGGGGAGCTGTTTTTT CASRLDRYTGELFF
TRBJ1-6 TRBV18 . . TGTGCCAGCTCCAGGGGCAGGGAAGATACCCTCCACTTT CASSRGREDTLHF
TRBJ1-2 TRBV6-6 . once TGTGCCAGCAGTTACGGGGTTTACTATGGCTACACCTTC CASSYGVYYGYTF
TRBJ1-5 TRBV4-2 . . TGTGCCAGCAGCCAAGAGGGTCGGACCCAGCATTTT CASSQEGRTQHF
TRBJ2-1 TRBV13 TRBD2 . TGTGCCAGCAGCCAGACTAGCGGGCCCTACAATGAGCAGTTCTTC CASSQTSGPYNEQFF
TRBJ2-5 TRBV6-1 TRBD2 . TGTGCCACCCGGACTAGCGGGGGGCCAGGGGAGACCCAGTACTTC CATRTSGGPGETQYF
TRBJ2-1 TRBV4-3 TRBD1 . TGCGCCAGCAGCCAACAAGACCCCGGGACAGCACCCTACAATGAGCAGTTCTTC CASSQQDPGTAPYNEQFF
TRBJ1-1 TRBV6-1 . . TGTGCCAGCAGGATTACAGAGACTGAAGCTTTCTTT CASRITETEAFF
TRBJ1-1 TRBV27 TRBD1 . TGTGCCAGTGGGGACAGGGTTGAAGCTTTCTTT CASGDRVEAFF